A single sample is the source of the 29 T cell receptor beta chains below, sequenced in a study of blood T cell repertoires in COVID-19. Generated by immunoSEQ multiplex PCR, the TCRdb table keeps only in-frame clones and is missing some. The table has 150,000 or so clones, 70% to 80% seen once. The sample consisted of peripheral blood. The receptors stem from a woman aged 60 to 75 with COVID-19, enrolled during active disease.

In the case of this clone: One junction end does not reproduce the germline sequence, and a read error may be involved. The rearrangement links TRBV30 to TRBJ1-2, with TRBD1 matching 8 bases. The CDR3 consists of 13 residues. Germline CDR1 and CDR2: GTSNPN and SVGIG (reference sequence). The CDR3 sequence is CAWMDREFYGYTF. Written as DNA, the CDR3 is TGTGCTTGGATGGACAGGGAGTTTTATGGCTACACCTTC.

The chain combines TRBV29-1 with TRBJ2-7, with 14 bases fitting TRBD2. Germline CDR1 is SQVTM and CDR2 is ANQGSEA. V dropped 4 bases and J dropped 2; count of bases not matched to a gene: 4. There are 15 residues in the CDR3. CDR3 DNA sequence: TGCAGCGTTGGCGGGACTAGCGGGAGTACCTACGAGCAGTACTTC. It specifies CSVGGTSGSTYEQYF.

This chain connects TRBV5-1 to TRBJ2-7; 9 bases are shared with TRBD1. Germline V lookup: CDR1 SGHRS, CDR2 YFSETQ. J was trimmed by 2 bases and V by 3 bases; bases with no gene match: 6. This CDR3 is built from 15 residues. Here the CDR3 reads CASSYGQGRAYEQYF. For the CDR3, the DNA is TGCGCCAGCAGCTACGGACAGGGGCGCGCCTACGAGCAGTACTTC.

This clone has only one observation. V usage is TRBV28 and J usage is TRBJ2-5; 10 bases are shared with TRBD2. Germline V CDR1 and CDR2: MDHEN, SYDVKM. This CDR3 region has 16 residues. V dropped 1 base and J dropped 5; count of bases not matched to a gene: 7. The CDR3 DNA follows: TGTGCCAGCAGTTTATTGTTAGCGGGGGGAAGGGAGACCCAGTACTTC. Protein sequence: CASSLLLAGGRETQYF.

J is TRBJ1-1 and V is TRBV11-2, with no clear D. The CDR3 sequence is 12 residues long. The germline V gene has CDR1 SGHAT and CDR2 FQNNGV. The V gene lost 2 bases and the J gene lost 10 bases, with 11 bases spanning the gap. CDR3 DNA: TGTGCCAGCAGCTTACGGGTCGGGTTAGCTTTCTTT. Encoded protein: CASSLRVGLAFF.

The V and J genes are TRBV6-5 and TRBJ1-5; TRBD1 matches at 10 bases. After removal of 6 bases from V and 4 bases from J, the junction contained 6 bases not matched to a gene. The CDR3 covers 15 residues. Germline-derived CDR1 and CDR2 are MNHEY and SVGAGI. CDR3 DNA: TGTGCCAGCAGACCGGACAGGGGGGCTAATCAGCCCCAGCATTTT. It encodes CASRPDRGANQPQHF.

This chain links TRBV7-6 with TRBJ2-5, with 14 positions matching TRBD2. The CDR3 is 15 residues long. V lost 4 bases to trimming and J lost 4 bases; unmatched junction nucleotides: 2. Looked up from germline, CDR1 is SGHVS and CDR2 is FNYEAQ. The CDR3 region is CASSSGLAGAETQYF. DNA for the CDR3: TGTGCCAGCAGCTCGGGACTAGCGGGAGCAGAGACCCAGTACTTC. Full variable domain (remainder filled in from reference TRBV7-6 and TRBJ2-5): GAGVSQSPRYKVTKRGQDVALRCDPISGHVSLYWYRQALGQGPEFLTYFNYEAQQDKSGLPNDRFSAERPEGSISTLTIQRTEQRDSAMYRCASSSGLAGAETQYFGPGTRLLVL.

The V and J genes are TRBV5-4 and TRBJ2-4; 8 nucleotides align to TRBD1. J gave up 0 bases and V 3 bases, and 5 bases lay outside the gene matches. CDR3 size: 16 residues. The germline CDR1 and CDR2 sequences are SGHNT and YYREEE (reference sequence). The CDR3 DNA reads as TGTGCCAGCAGCTCCCCGACAGGGGCAGCCAAAAACATTCAGTACTTC. It codes for CASSSPTGAAKNIQYF.

The V and J genes are TRBV4-3 and TRBJ2-1; 11 bases align to TRBD2. Looked up from germline, CDR1 is LGHNA and CDR2 is YSLEER. The CDR3 runs 18 residues. The V segment lost 0 bases and the J segment 7 bases; nucleotides outside the gene matches: 11. The CDR3 spells CASSQDSPLAGGRNEQFF. CDR3 DNA sequence: TGCGCCAGCAGCCAAGATTCCCCCCTAGCGGGGGGACGGAATGAGCAGTTCTTC.

This clone appeared a single time. The V call is TRBV7-9, the J call TRBJ2-7; perhaps TRBD2 as D (6 bases). Germline CDR1 and CDR2: SEHNR and FQNEAQ (reference sequence). The CDR3 runs to 15 residues. V was cut by 5 bases and J by 0 bases, with 14 bases left in between. CDR3 amino acids: CASSLSGLHSYEQYV. DNA of the CDR3: TGTGCCAGCAGCCTCAGCGGGCTTCACTCCTACGAGCAGTACGTC.

This chain links TRBV2 with TRBJ2-3; 13 bases match TRBD2. Germline V CDR1 and CDR2: SNHLY, FYNNEI. This CDR3 has 17 amino acids. Trimming removed 6 bases from V and 1 base from J; junction bases left unmatched: 7. The CDR3 sequence is CASRPGGTSGGTDTQYF. The CDR3 nucleotides are TGTGCCAGCAGGCCCGGGGGGACTAGCGGGGGCACAGATACGCAGTATTTT.

This clone occurred once. This chain uses TRBV3-1 (or the pseudogene TRBV3-2) with TRBJ2-5; the match to TRBD2 covers 10 bases. The ends lost 4 bases at V and 8 bases at J; junction bases unmatched: 16. The CDR3 totals 17 residues. CDR1 LGHDT and CDR2 YNNKEL come from the germline V gene (reference sequence). The CDR3 spells CASSPHQASGGLVTQYF. The DNA for the CDR3 is TGTGCCAGCAGCCCACATCAGGCTAGCGGGGGCCTAGTAACCCAGTACTTC.

The rearrangement joins TRBV28 to TRBJ2-1, with 7 bases that match TRBD2. The germline CDR1 and CDR2 sequences are MDHEN and SYDVKM. This CDR3 is built from 15 residues. The V and J ends lost 7 bases and 5 bases, in that order; junction bases with no gene match: 11. This CDR3 reads CASKAPGGGHNEQFF. The CDR3 nucleotides read TGTGCCAGCAAGGCCCCTGGGGGGGGTCACAATGAGCAGTTCTTC.

The chain recombines TRBV5-4 with TRBJ2-1; weak D call: TRBD1 (5 bases). The CDR3 spans 15 residues. V lost 1 base, J lost 5 bases, and 13 bases lay in between. The germline V gene encodes CDR1 SGHNT and CDR2 YYREEE (reference sequence). In DNA form, the CDR3 reads TGTGCCAGCAGCTTGAAGGCAGGGATTCACAATGAGCAGTTCTTC. This gives the protein CASSLKAGIHNEQFF.

A note on this clone: Other nucleotide sequences in the sample specify the same CDR3. The chain is built from TRBV4-3 and TRBJ2-7; 13 bases align to TRBD2. V was clipped by 0 bases and J by 3 bases; unmatched bases: 2. The CDR3 extends over 16 amino acids. Germline values: CDR1 LGHNA, CDR2 YSLEER. The CDR3 DNA is TGCGCCAGCAGCCAAGATCGGACTAGCGGGAGCTACGAGCAGTACTTC. As protein: CASSQDRTSGSYEQYF.

The chain joins TRBV27 to TRBJ2-3; weak D call: TRBD1 (5 bases). CDR1 MNHEY and CDR2 SMNVEV come from the germline V gene (reference sequence). Between the trimmed V and J ends, which lost 6 bases and 5 bases, there was a span of 15 bases. The CDR3 has 14 residues. In nucleotides, the CDR3 is TGTGCCAGCAGCACTCGTCTCCAGGGAGATACGCAGTATTTT. This translates into CASSTRLQGDTQYF.

In its sample, this clone was seen a few times. The J gene is TRBJ2-7, the V gene TRBV30; 7 bases map to TRBD1. Germline V gene lookup returns CDR1 GTSNPN and CDR2 SVGIG (reference sequence). The CDR3 covers 12 residues. Trimming at V came to 8 bases and at J to 0 bases, leaving 4 bases not matched to a gene. CDR3 region: CAGRDSSYEQYF. The CDR3 DNA reads as TGTGCCGGACGGGACAGCTCCTACGAGCAGTACTTC.

The V and J genes are TRBV30 and TRBJ1-3; D gene ambiguous. Trimming left V 1 base short and J 1 base short, with 11 bases between. The CDR3 length is 15 residues. Germline values: CDR1 GTSNPN, CDR2 SVGIG (reference sequence). CDR3 DNA sequence: TGTGCCTGGAGTGGCCCCGGGGTATCTGGAAACACCATATATTTT. Its protein product is CAWSGPGVSGNTIYF.

The chain employs TRBV2 and TRBJ2-3; 7 bases agree with TRBD1. The CDR3 runs 15 residues. In germline, CDR1 is SNHLY, CDR2 FYNNEI. J gave up 2 bases and V 6 bases, and 8 bases lay outside the gene matches. CDR3 amino acids: CASRNRQGPTDTQYF. The CDR3 nucleotides are TGTGCCAGCAGAAACCGACAGGGACCCACAGATACGCAGTATTTT.

This clone appeared a few times. This sequence joins TRBV4-3 and TRBJ2-2; unclear D gene. The CDR3 contains 16 residues. CDR1 and CDR2 from the germline V gene are LGHNA and YSLEER. V was cut by 0 bases and J by 0 bases, with 8 bases left in between. CDR3 loop: CASSQEVGPNTGELFF. DNA for the CDR3: TGCGCCAGCAGCCAAGAAGTGGGCCCGAACACCGGGGAGCTGTTTTTT.

This chain connects TRBV19 to TRBJ2-1, with D possibly matching TRBD2 (5 bases). Germline V gene lookup returns CDR1 LNHDA and CDR2 SQIVND (reference sequence). The length of the CDR3 is 13 residues. Between the trimmed V and J ends, which lost 5 bases and 7 bases, there was a span of 12 bases. CDR3 nucleotide sequence: TGTGCCAGTAGTGGGAGCGGCCGTAATGAGCAGTTCTTC. Encoded protein: CASSGSGRNEQFF.

The CDR3 DNA follows: TGCGCCAGCAGCCAAGTCCTGGGGCTTGGCTACACCTTC. Translating it yields CASSQVLGLGYTF. The rearrangement joins TRBV4-1 to TRBJ1-2, with TRBD1 as a possible D gene (5 bases). The CDR3 length is 13 residues. Germline CDR1 reads MGHRA; CDR2 reads YSYEKL. V was clipped by 1 base and J by 7 bases, with 10 bases between them.

The chain joins TRBV7-3 to TRBJ1-4; TRBD1 aligns across 8 bases. Germline trimming cut 4 bases from V and 8 bases from J; bases unmatched to any gene: 15. This CDR3 is built from 17 residues. Germline lookup yields CDR1 SGHTA and CDR2 FQGTGA. CDR3 residues: CASSSLHSGGSREKLFF. The CDR3 region has the DNA TGTGCCAGCAGCTCCCTCCACTCAGGGGGCAGTCGGGAAAAACTGTTTTTT. The complete variable domain, with remaining parts taken from reference TRBV7-3 and TRBJ1-4, reads GAGVSQTPSNKVTEKGKYVELRCDPISGHTALYWYRQSLGQGPEFLIYFQGTGAADDSGLPNDRFFAVRPEGSVSTLKIQRTERGDSAVYLCASSSLHSGGSREKLFFGSGTQLSVL.

This chain links TRBV13 with TRBJ2-7; perhaps TRBD1 as D (6 bases). The CDR3 loop spans 17 amino acids. The V gene's germline CDR1 is PRHDT and CDR2 FYEKMQ (reference sequence). The V end was cut by 5 bases, the J end by 0 bases, with 20 bases between. The CDR3 is CASSQRGGALLSYEQYF. In nucleotides, the CDR3 is TGTGCCAGCAGCCAAAGAGGGGGAGCTCTCCTCTCCTACGAGCAGTACTTC.

This chain uses TRBV7-2 with TRBJ2-3; D uncertain. Germline CDR1 reads SGHTA; CDR2 reads FQGNSA. CDR3 length: 15 residues. The V gene lost 1 base and the J gene lost 2 bases, with 10 bases spanning the gap. The CDR3 region has the DNA TGTGCCAGCAGCTTAGGCCCGGGTTCCACAGATACGCAGTATTTT. Its protein product is CASSLGPGSTDTQYF. Looking up the rest from reference TRBV7-2 and TRBJ2-3 gives the full variable domain: GAGVSQSPSNKVTEKGKDVELRCDPISGHTALYWYRQSLGQGLEFLIYFQGNSAPDKSGLPSDRFSAERTGGSVSTLTIQRTQQEDSAVYLCASSLGPGSTDTQYFGPGTRLTVL.

The count of this clone is one. The chain couples TRBV7-9 to TRBJ1-3, with D unclear. Per the germline V gene, CDR1 is SEHNR and CDR2 is FQNEAQ (reference sequence). The CDR3 totals 12 residues. V lost 5 bases and J lost 1, with 3 bases in between. CDR3: CASSASGNTIYF. The CDR3 DNA reads TGTGCCAGCAGCGCGTCTGGAAACACCATATATTTT.

The V call is TRBV7-3, the J call TRBJ2-1; TRBD2 might be the D (7 bases). The germline CDR1 and CDR2 sequences are SGHTA and FQGTGA. This CDR3 has 14 residues. V dropped 2 bases and J dropped 8 bases, with 13 bases sitting between them. This CDR3 reads CASSLAGARDEQFF. Here the CDR3 DNA reads TGTGCCAGCAGCTTAGCGGGGGCAAGGGATGAGCAGTTCTTC. Full variable domain (rest looked up from reference TRBV7-3 and TRBJ2-1): GAGVSQTPSNKVTEKGKYVELRCDPISGHTALYWYRQSLGQGPEFLIYFQGTGAADDSGLPNDRFFAVRPEGSVSTLKIQRTERGDSAVYLCASSLAGARDEQFFGPGTRLTVL.

The V gene is TRBV7-2, the J gene TRBJ1-3, with D perhaps matching TRBD1 (5 bases). This CDR3 contains 14 residues. Germline CDR1 is SGHTA and CDR2 is FQGNSA. Trimming stripped 6 bases from V and 0 bases from J, with 9 bases between. CDR3 nucleotide sequence: TGTGCCAGCAGTCCAGGGTACTCTGGAAACACCATATATTTT. As protein: CASSPGYSGNTIYF.

The gene calls are TRBV6-6 and TRBJ2-7, with unresolved D. Trimming pared 2 bases from V and 6 bases from J, leaving 5 bases between. CDR1 is MNHNY and CDR2 is SVGAGI in the germline V gene (reference sequence). The CDR3 loop spans 11 amino acids. The CDR3 coding sequence is TGTGCCAGCAGTTACGGCGGCGAGCAGTACTTC. Its protein is CASSYGGEQYF.